This T cell receptor (beta chain) was observed in a study of OX40 agonist ivuxolimab in advanced cancers. Overall study context: The study treated patients with ivuxolimab, an agonistic anti-OX40 (CD134) antibody.

Details on this clone: Antigen unknown.

Study-wide findings and caveats: Also showing low normalized T-cell clonal expansion were some of the nonresponders. Relative to CD4+, CD8+ T cells held more expanded clones on average.

Systemic immunosuppression or autoimmune disease history was grounds to exclude patients. Here immunoSEQ multiplex PCR was the method, and the copy in TCRdb shows in-frame clones only, minus some. Of around 150,000 clones listed, approximately 94% are singletons. Germline V lookup: CDR1 SGHAT, CDR2 FQNNGV. The J segment lost 5 bases and the V segment lost 1 base, leaving 9 bases of the junction unmatched. This CDR3 comprises 17 residues. The V gene is TRBV11-2, the J gene TRBJ2-5, with TRBD2 matching over 11 bases. This TCR was recovered from an adult with an advanced solid tumor such as melanoma, head and neck, liver or kidney cancer. Sequencing was performed on CD4+ or CD8+ T cells sorted from blood, taken in a trial of the OX40 agonist ivuxolimab. The CDR3 DNA follows: TGTGCCAGCAGCTTAGCCGGTAGCGGGAGGGCCGTTGAGACCCAGTACTTC. It specifies CASSLAGSGRAVETQYF.